This T cell receptor beta chain comes out of a study of blood T cell repertoires in COVID-19. Trimming at V came to 4 bases and at J to 4 bases, leaving 12 bases not matched to a gene. The CDR3 sequence is 17 residues long. Germline CDR1 reads MNHNS; CDR2 reads SASEGT. The table came from immunoSEQ multiplex PCR; TCRdb's copy has only in-frame clones and leaves some out. The data show over 200,000 clones, about 89% seen once. Sequenced: PBMCs or T cells enriched from blood (not recorded which). The clonotype was recovered from a man between 35 and 55 years old who had recovered from COVID-19. V usage is TRBV6-1 and J usage is TRBJ2-7; 11 nucleotides align to TRBD1. The CDR3 loop is CASSGTVGTGGSYEQYF. The CDR3 nucleotides are TGTGCCAGCAGTGGCACCGTGGGGACAGGGGGTTCGTACGAGCAGTACTTC.